This T cell receptor (beta chain) was captured by sequencing in a study of blood T cell repertoires in COVID-19. About the study: The United States, Italy and Spain provided the acute and convalescent COVID-19 samples.

In the original processing: Scientists estimated how many nucleated cells there were by amplifying reference gene primers. TCRdb's copy holds only in-frame clones and misses some; the assay was immunoSEQ multiplex PCR. The DNA gave D and trimming, while V, J and clone size come from that table. Of a few hundred thousand clones in the sample, roughly four fifths are singletons; the top ten hold 7.5% to 10%. Germline V gives CDR1 SGHRS, CDR2 YFSETQ. V lost 0 bases and J 7 bases, leaving 14 bases between the germline ends. The CDR3 extends over 16 amino acids. Participants' reported clinical history set cohort assignment. Two consecutive negative NP/OP PCR tests, clearance, or resolved symptoms defined Cohort 3 recovery.

Sequencing input: PBMCs or T cells enriched from blood (not recorded which). The genes are TRBV5-1 and TRBJ1-6; D is possibly TRBD1 (5 bases). The TCR comes from a man in his forties who had recovered from COVID-19. CDR3 loop: CASSLEDKGGNSPLHF. In nucleotides, the CDR3 is TGCGCCAGCAGCTTGGAGGACAAGGGTGGGAATTCACCCCTCCACTTT.